The clone carrying this T cell receptor beta chain was found a few times. Antigen: not known. The data stem from a study of cytomegalovirus exposure and HLA in healthy donors. The study's findings and limits: TCR beta V- and J-gene trimming was later associated with a missense DCLRE1C variant. Reportedly, diagnosis of cytomegalovirus status by the classifier showed high specificity and sensitivity. Earlier analysis yielded a pattern in which most TCR beta V segments were productive about 87% or about 30% of the time.

The primer mix had 60 Vbeta and 13 Jbeta primers. The assay was immunoSEQ multiplex PCR, and TCRdb's table has in-frame clones only and misses some. This table holds about 160,000 clones, 80% to 90% found once. The sequence came from a man aged 18 to 35 in good health and CMV-seronegative. The sequencing input was PBMCs.

The CDR3 sequence is CASSLAAGGYEQYF. The CDR3 DNA sequence: TGTGCCAGCAGCTTAGCGGCAGGGGGCTACGAGCAGTACTTC. The chain couples TRBV11-2 to TRBJ2-7, with 7 bases that match TRBD1. V dropped 1 base and J dropped 3; count of bases not matched to a gene: 3. The germline V gene has CDR1 SGHAT and CDR2 FQNNGV. This CDR3 is 14 amino acids long.